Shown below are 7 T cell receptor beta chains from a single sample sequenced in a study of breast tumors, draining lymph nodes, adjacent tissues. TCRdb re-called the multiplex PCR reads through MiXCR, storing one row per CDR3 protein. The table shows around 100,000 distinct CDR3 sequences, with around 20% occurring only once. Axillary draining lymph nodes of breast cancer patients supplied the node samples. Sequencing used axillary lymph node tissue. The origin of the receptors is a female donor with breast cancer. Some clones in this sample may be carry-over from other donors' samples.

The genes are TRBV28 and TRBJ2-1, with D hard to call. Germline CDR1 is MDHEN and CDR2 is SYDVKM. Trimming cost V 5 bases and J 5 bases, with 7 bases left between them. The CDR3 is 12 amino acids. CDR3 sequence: CASSNTNNEQFF. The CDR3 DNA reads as TGTGCCAGCAGTAACACCAACAATGAGCAGTTCTTC.

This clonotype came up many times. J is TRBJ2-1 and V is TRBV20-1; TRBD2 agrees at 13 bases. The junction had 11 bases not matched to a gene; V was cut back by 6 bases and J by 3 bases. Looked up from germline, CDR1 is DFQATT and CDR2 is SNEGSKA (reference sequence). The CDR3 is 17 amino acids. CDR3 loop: CSAPNPRTSGSYNEQFF. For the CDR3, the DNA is TGCAGTGCGCCCAACCCAAGGACTAGCGGGAGCTACAATGAGCAGTTCTTC.

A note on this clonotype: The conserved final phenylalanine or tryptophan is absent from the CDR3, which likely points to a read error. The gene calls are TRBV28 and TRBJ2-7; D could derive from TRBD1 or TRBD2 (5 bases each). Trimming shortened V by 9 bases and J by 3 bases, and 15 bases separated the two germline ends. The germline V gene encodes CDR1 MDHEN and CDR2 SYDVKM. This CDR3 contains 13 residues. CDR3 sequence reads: CARLGRRGYEQYL. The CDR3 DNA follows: TGTGCCAGACTGGGACGTAGGGGCTACGAGCAGTACCTC.

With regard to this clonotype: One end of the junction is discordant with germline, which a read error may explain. The CDR3: CAGSGSDTQYF. In DNA form, the CDR3 reads TGTGCCGGCAGTGGGTCGGATACGCAGTATTTT. The rearrangement joins TRBV2 to TRBJ2-3, with no clear D. From germline, CDR1 is SNHLY and CDR2 FYNNEI. The CDR3 is 11 residues long.

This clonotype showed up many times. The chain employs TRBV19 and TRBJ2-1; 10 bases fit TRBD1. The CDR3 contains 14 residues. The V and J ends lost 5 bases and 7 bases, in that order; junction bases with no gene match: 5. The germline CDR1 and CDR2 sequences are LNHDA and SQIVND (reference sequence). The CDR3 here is CASSGQGVLNEQFF. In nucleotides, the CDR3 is TGTGCCAGTAGTGGACAGGGGGTTCTAAATGAGCAGTTCTTC.

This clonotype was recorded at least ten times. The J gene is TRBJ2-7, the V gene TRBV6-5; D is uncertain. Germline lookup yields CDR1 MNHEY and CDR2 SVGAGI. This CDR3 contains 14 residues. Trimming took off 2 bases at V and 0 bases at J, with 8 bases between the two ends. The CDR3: CASSYRTRSYEQYF. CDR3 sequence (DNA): TGTGCCAGCAGTTACAGGACGCGCTCCTACGAGCAGTACTTC.

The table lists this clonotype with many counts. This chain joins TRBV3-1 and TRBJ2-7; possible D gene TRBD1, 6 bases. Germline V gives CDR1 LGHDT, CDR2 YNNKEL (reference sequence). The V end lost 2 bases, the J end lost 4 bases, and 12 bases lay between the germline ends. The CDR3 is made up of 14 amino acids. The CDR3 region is CASSQRTADYEQYF. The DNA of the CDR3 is TGTGCCAGCAGCCAACGGACAGCCGATTACGAGCAGTACTTC.